The clone carrying this TCR beta chain was recorded only once. Lacking the conserved final phenylalanine or tryptophan, this CDR3 likely reflects a read error. Three rounds of nested PCR, following a modified ARM-PCR protocol, produced the TCRbeta library. TCRdb re-derived calls from the multiplex PCR reads in MiXCR, one entry per CDR3 protein. The table includes around 80,000 distinct CDR3 sequences, 76% detected once. The template was RNA from unsorted bulk tissue. More than 3 cm separated this lung sample from the edge of the tumor. These data originate in a study of tumor and adjacent non-tumor tissue in lung cancer. The ends lost 11 bases at V and 4 bases at J; junction bases unmatched: 12. CDR1 and CDR2 (germline): SGHAT, FQNNGV. The CDR3 has 14 amino acids.

J is TRBJ2-3 and V is TRBV11-2; 7 positions match TRBD1. This sequence originates from an older man with non-small cell lung cancer. Sequencing was carried out using distant non-tumor lung tissue. CDR3 loop: CAGTSQGFSDTQYV. In DNA, the CDR3 is TGTGCCGGCACCTCACAGGGGTTCTCAGATACGCAGTATGTT.